A selection of T cell receptor beta chains follows, all from one sample in a study of T cell repertoires in cytomegalovirus infection. These TCRs are of unknown antigen specificity. From the reads, TCRdb called clonotypes with MiXCR, one entry per CDR3 protein. The sample lists about 52,000 distinct CDR3 sequences, roughly a fifth occurring once. Specimen: CD8+ T cells from cultured PBMCs, collected from culture after CMV antigen stimulation. These receptors all stem from a human donor in good health (CMV status not recorded). Some clones in this sample may be carry-over from other donors' samples. CDR3s include the opening cysteine and the closing phenylalanine or tryptophan. A D gene is named only where the DNA matches it firmly. Part of the rows lack a size; the others show once, few, many or a class for expanded clones.

CDR3nt	CDR3aa	abundance	v_gene	j_gene	d_gene
TGTGCCAGCAGTACAGGACAGGGAGGACCCCGGACCCAGTACTTC	CASSTGQGGPRTQYF	few	TRBV28	TRBJ2-5	TRBD1
TGTGCCAGCAGTTTGAAAGTCAATCAGCCCCAGCATTTT	CASSLKVNQPQHF	few	TRBV12-3/TRBV12-4	TRBJ1-5	-
TGTGCCAGCAGTTTGAACAGAAGAGAGACCCAGTACTTC	CASSLNRRETQYF	few	TRBV27	TRBJ2-5	-
TGTGCCAGCCCCAAGCGCGCGGGGGCAACCACAGATACGCAGTATTTT	CASPKRAGATTDTQYF	few	TRBV7-9	TRBJ2-3	-
TGCGCCAGCACTGGTAGCGGGGGGGTCTCCTACAATGAGCAGTTCTTC	CASTGSGGVSYNEQFF	-	TRBV10-2	TRBJ2-1	TRBD2
TGTGCCAGCCCGGCAGGGGGGCCGGGGGGGACTGAAGCTTTCTTT	CASPAGGPGGTEAFF	few	TRBV12-3/TRBV12-4	TRBJ1-1	TRBD1
TGTGCCAGCAGCGGATTAGGGACAGTCAATCAGCCCCAGCATTTT	CASSGLGTVNQPQHF	many	TRBV7-8	TRBJ1-5	TRBD1
TGTGCCAGCAGCTTAAGGACACAAGGAACTGAAGCTTTCTTT	CASSLRTQGTEAFF	-	TRBV11-2	TRBJ1-1	-
TGTGCCAGCAGCTTGATGGGGAACTACGAGCAGTACTTC	CASSLMGNYEQYF	few	TRBV7-9	TRBJ2-7	-
TGTGCCAGCAGCTCCCTAGCGGGGAGCTCCTACAATGAGCAGTTCTTC	CASSSLAGSSYNEQFF	few	TRBV7-8	TRBJ2-1	TRBD2
TGTGCCAGCAGCTTAGGATTTGGGGCTGACGGGAGCTCTGGAAACACCATATATTTT	CASSLGFGADGSSGNTIYF	-	TRBV7-9	TRBJ1-3	-
TGTGCCAGTGCGTTCTTGACAATAGACCAAGAGACCCAGTACTTC	CASAFLTIDQETQYF	-	TRBV28	TRBJ2-5	-
TGTGCCAGCAGTTACGGGACAGGGGGCTTCTACGAGCAGTACTTC	CASSYGTGGFYEQYF	-	TRBV6-5	TRBJ2-7	TRBD1
TGTGCCAGCAGTTTATCCGAAGGGGGAAACTATGGCTACACCTTC	CASSLSEGGNYGYTF	-	TRBV27	TRBJ1-2	-
TGTGCCAGCAGCTTAGCGGTTAGCGGGGGGGAAGAGACCCAGTACTTC	CASSLAVSGGEETQYF	-	TRBV11-2	TRBJ2-5	TRBD2
TGTGCCAGCCATAGAGGCTATGGCTACACCTTC	CASHRGYGYTF	-	TRBV12-3/TRBV12-4	TRBJ1-2	-
TGTGCCAGCAGCTTAGCTGCAGGGGGCACAGATACGCAGTATTTT	CASSLAAGGTDTQYF	few	TRBV7-2	TRBJ2-3	-
TGTGCCAGCAGCTTAGTTGTACAGCCTAACTATGGCTACACCTTC	CASSLVVQPNYGYTF	few	TRBV7-2	TRBJ1-2	-
TGTGCCAGCAGCCTAGACAGGGGCACTGAAAAACTGTTTTTT	CASSLDRGTEKLFF	-	TRBV12-3/TRBV12-4	TRBJ1-4	TRBD1
TGTGCCACCAGCAGAGCCGCGGCAACGAATTCACCCCTCCACTTT	CATSRAAATNSPLHF	-	TRBV15	TRBJ1-6	-
TGTGCCAGCAGCTTAGTGGAAACCTACGAGCAGTACTTC	CASSLVETYEQYF	few	TRBV7-2	TRBJ2-7	-
TGTGCCAGCAGTTTAAGTAGCGGTGATAAAACAGATACGCAGTATTTT	CASSLSSGDKTDTQYF	-	TRBV28	TRBJ2-3	-
TGCGCCAGCAGCCAAGACACCAAAGAAGCTTTCTTT	CASSQDTKEAFF	few	TRBV4-1	TRBJ1-1	-
TGTGCCAGCAGTAAGACCGGGACTCTGCCCTACAATGAGCAGTTCTTC	CASSKTGTLPYNEQFF	few	TRBV7-9	TRBJ2-1	-
TGTGCCAGCAGCTTCCGGGACAGCCAAGAGACCCAGTACTTC	CASSFRDSQETQYF	-	TRBV7-2	TRBJ2-5	TRBD1
TGTGCCAGCAGCTTATCAGGGGTAAAGGAGACCCAGTACTTC	CASSLSGVKETQYF	-	TRBV7-2	TRBJ2-5	-
TGTGCCAGCAGCCTCGATCTGGGGGCACCCCTCCACTTT	CASSLDLGAPLHF	few	TRBV7-2	TRBJ1-6	-
TGTGCCAGTAGTATAGTGGAGACAGTGAACACCGGGGAGCTGTTTTTT	CASSIVETVNTGELFF	-	TRBV19	TRBJ2-2	-
TGTGCCAGCAGCGGACAGGGCGGGTACGAGCAGTACTTC	CASSGQGGYEQYF	-	TRBV27	TRBJ2-7	TRBD1
TGTGCCAGCAGCTCAGGGAAAACTGAAGCTTTCTTT	CASSSGKTEAFF	-	TRBV7-6	TRBJ1-1	-
TGTGCCAGCAGCATCCCAGAGGGGCAGAACACCGGGGAGCTGTTTTTT	CASSIPEGQNTGELFF	-	TRBV5-6	TRBJ2-2	-
TGTGCCAGCAGCCCCGCGGGGGCCCTGATCTACGAGCAGTACTTC	CASSPAGALIYEQYF	-	TRBV7-2	TRBJ2-7	-
TGTGCCAGTATCGGACTAGCGGATCTTGAGCAGTTCTTC	CASIGLADLEQFF	-	TRBV6-2/TRBV6-3	TRBJ2-1	TRBD2
TGTGCCAGCAGCTTACAGAGGCAGGGGGCTGACGAGCAGTACTTC	CASSLQRQGADEQYF	-	TRBV7-2	TRBJ2-7	TRBD1
TGTGCCAGCTCTTCCTGGGCAGATACGCAGTATTTT	CASSSWADTQYF	large	TRBV11-3	TRBJ2-3	-
TGTGCCAGCAGCTTTTCGGGCCTAGAGCGAAGCTACACCTTC	CASSFSGLERSYTF	few	TRBV5-4	TRBJ1-2	-
TGTGCCAGCAGTTCGACCGGGAGTCCCACTGGAAACACCATATATTTT	CASSSTGSPTGNTIYF	few	TRBV12-3/TRBV12-4	TRBJ1-3	-
TGTGCCAGCAGCTTAGCTTACACCGGGGAGCTGTTTTTT	CASSLAYTGELFF	few	TRBV7-8	TRBJ2-2	-
TGTGCCAGCAGAGAGGACAGGATCTATGGCTACACCTTC	CASREDRIYGYTF	-	TRBV5-5	TRBJ1-2	TRBD1
TGTGCCAGCAGCTTATCTTTGGTGGGACAGGGGGCTAACACTGAAGCTTTCTTT	CASSLSLVGQGANTEAFF	many	TRBV7-2	TRBJ1-1	TRBD1
TGTGCCAGCAGCCCCCTAAGCACCGGGGAGCTGTTTTTT	CASSPLSTGELFF	few	TRBV12-3/TRBV12-4	TRBJ2-2	-
TGTGCCAGCAGCTTAGGCACACGCGAGCAGTACTTC	CASSLGTREQYF	-	TRBV7-9	TRBJ2-7	-
TGTGCCAGCAGCGGCCTAGATGGGGGTCCGGGGCCCCAGCATTTT	CASSGLDGGPGPQHF	-	TRBV9	TRBJ1-5	-
TGCGCCAGCAGCCACGGGACAGCCTCATACAACAATGAGCAGTTCTTC	CASSHGTASYNNEQFF	-	TRBV4-1	TRBJ2-1	TRBD1
TGTGCCAGCAGTCCACCGGGACAAATGTACGAGCAGTACTTC	CASSPPGQMYEQYF	-	TRBV27	TRBJ2-7	-
TGTGCCAGCAGCAAGATATCGGGACAGGTGAACACTGAAGCTTTCTTT	CASSKISGQVNTEAFF	many	TRBV7-8	TRBJ1-1	TRBD1
TGTGCCAGTAGCCTGACATGGCGCGACAATGAGCAGTTCTTC	CASSLTWRDNEQFF	few	TRBV19	TRBJ2-1	-
TGTGCCAGCAGCCAAGTTGGGGAGACCCAGTACTTC	CASSQVGETQYF	-	TRBV14	TRBJ2-5	-
TGTGCCAGCACAGACAGGGTGAATGAGCAGTTCTTC	CASTDRVNEQFF	-	TRBV27	TRBJ2-1	TRBD1
TGTGCCAGCAGTCCCAGGGGAAGGACGATAGGCTACACCTTC	CASSPRGRTIGYTF	few	TRBV7-2	TRBJ1-2	-
TGTGCCAGCAGCCCCTCAGCGGGGGGGCCGCTGACCGGGGAGCTGTTTTTT	CASSPSAGGPLTGELFF	few	TRBV7-9	TRBJ2-2	TRBD2